This paragraph reports one T cell receptor (beta chain). Its target is unknown. These data belong to a study of Graves' ophthalmopathy and Graves' hyperthyroidism. Overall study results and limits: In blood, most expanded thyroid clonotypes above 0.001 frequency were also detected.

CDR1 is SEHNR, CDR2 FQNEAQ, per germline (reference sequence). This CDR3 has 15 residues. Trimming cost V 5 bases and J 2 bases, with 15 bases left between them. The authors amplified TCR beta CDR3 regions from RNA transcripts. HTBI primers were used in a first-round RT-PCR, which preceded a second-round multiplex PCR. TCRdb redid the calling of the multiplex PCR reads with MiXCR, one entry per CDR3 protein. Of roughly 700,000 distinct CDR3 sequences in the sample, 35% to 50% are singletons; the top ten hold 44%. The TCR was taken from an adult man with Graves' ophthalmopathy. The chain combines TRBV7-9 with TRBJ2-5, with D perhaps assigned TRBD1 or TRBD2 (5 bases each). The sample comprised peripheral blood. The CDR3 DNA reads TGTGCCAGCAGCCAAGCCCCCGGGGCACAAGAGACCCAGTACTTC. This sequence encodes CASSQAPGAQETQYF.